What follows are 23 T cell receptor beta chains derived from one specimen sequenced in a study of CD8+CD57+ T cells in acquired aplastic anemia. Flow cytometry had shown expanded CD8+CD57+ cells in the patients chosen for sequencing. The study profiled TCR beta VDJ and CDR3 using genomic DNA as template. One entry per CDR3 protein, called by TCRdb with MiXCR from the reads. The sample lists approximately 300,000 distinct CDR3 sequences, approximately 57% occurring once. What was sequenced was sorted CD4+, CD8+, or CD8+CD57+ T cells (not recorded which) from PBMCs. The origin of the receptors is a human donor with aplastic anemia.

The chain links TRBV7-8 to TRBJ2-3; TRBD2 aligns across 11 bases. Trimming removed 0 bases from V and 6 bases from J; junction bases left unmatched: 11. CDR3 length equals 18 residues. The germline gives CDR1 SGHVS, CDR2 FQNEAQ. The CDR3 spells CASSLATSGSQRRDTQYF. In DNA, the CDR3 is TGTGCCAGCAGCTTAGCCACTAGCGGGAGTCAGCGGCGGGATACGCAGTATTTT. Using reference TRBV7-8 and TRBJ2-3 for the parts outside the CDR3, the full variable domain is GAGVSQSPRYKVAKRGQDVALRCDPISGHVSLFWYQQALGQGPEFLTYFQNEAQLDKSGLPSDRFFAERPEGSVSTLKIQRTQQEDSAVYLCASSLATSGSQRRDTQYFGPGTRLTVL.

This clonotype has a count of ten or more. The rearrangement links TRBV12-3 or TRBV12-4 to TRBJ1-6, with unresolved D. The CDR3 consists of 14 residues. Trimming took 7 bases from V and 10 from J, leaving 17 bases between them. The CDR3 DNA reads as TGTGCCAGCAATGCCGGGCCAGGAAACTCACCCCTCCACTTT. Translating gives CASNAGPGNSPLHF.

This clonotype was observed once. V and J are TRBV7-2 and TRBJ2-2; D might be TRBD2 (5 bases). The CDR3 is 14 residues long. Trimming left V 5 bases short and J 4 bases short, with 11 bases between. Per the germline V gene, CDR1 is SGHTA and CDR2 is FQGNSA. In nucleotides, the CDR3 is TGTGCCAGCAGCCTCGTCGGGATCACCGGGGAGCTGTTTTTT. Protein sequence: CASSLVGITGELFF.

The rearrangement uses TRBV5-1 and TRBJ1-6, with D unclear. Trimming removed 5 bases at V and 7 bases at J, with 16 bases between. The CDR3 loop spans 15 amino acids. Germline values: CDR1 SGHRS, CDR2 YFSETQ. This CDR3 reads CASRPTESRNSPLHF. The CDR3 DNA sequence: TGCGCCAGCAGGCCCACGGAGTCCCGAAATTCACCCCTCCACTTT.

Remarks on this clonotype: At one end the junction does not follow the germline gene, possibly because of a read error. The rearrangement joins TRBV9 to TRBJ1-5; 9 positions match TRBD1. There are 15 residues in the CDR3. Germline V gives CDR1 SGDLS, CDR2 YYNGEE. In nucleotides, the CDR3 is TGCGCCAGCAGCTTGCTGGGACAGGGTGATCAGCCCCAGCATTTT. It specifies CASSLLGQGDQPQHF.

This clonotype was observed at least ten times. The chain employs TRBV10-3 and TRBJ2-1; 13 positions match TRBD2. Trimming at V came to 8 bases and at J to 4 bases, leaving 2 bases not matched to a gene. Germline values: CDR1 ENHRY, CDR2 SYGVKD. CDR3 size: 14 residues. The CDR3 is CAIGTSGAYNEQFF. In DNA, the CDR3 is TGTGCCATCGGGACTAGCGGGGCATACAATGAGCAGTTCTTC.

This clonotype was picked up a small number of times. The chain uses TRBV10-2 and TRBJ1-1, with unresolved D. The CDR3 contains 11 residues. Germline V gene lookup returns CDR1 WSHSY and CDR2 SAAADI. The V gene lost 7 bases and the J gene lost 5 bases, with 8 bases spanning the gap. The CDR3 DNA reads as TGCGCCAGCACCTTGGATACTGAAGCTTTCTTT. Translating it yields CASTLDTEAFF.

This clonotype was picked up many times. The chain links TRBV20-1 to TRBJ2-5; 10 bases fit TRBD2. Germline assignment: CDR1 DFQATT and CDR2 SNEGSKA (reference sequence). The CDR3 totals 15 residues. V gave up 6 bases and J gave up 0 bases; unmatched junction bases: 7. The CDR3 sequence is CSASQAGGYQETQYF. CDR3 bases: TGCAGTGCCAGCCAAGCGGGGGGGTACCAAGAGACCCAGTACTTC.

This clonotype was seen more than once but under ten times. The chain employs TRBV2 and TRBJ1-2, with D maybe TRBD1 (5 bases). Germline V gene lookup returns CDR1 SNHLY and CDR2 FYNNEI. CDR3 size: 14 residues. V lost 7 bases to trimming and J lost 4 bases, with 16 bases between them. CDR3 sequence: CASTLRSGGYGYTF. The CDR3 DNA reads TGTGCCAGCACCTTGAGGTCGGGGGGCTATGGCTACACCTTC.

This clonotype was counted once. The chain's CDR3 is CASGVNTEAFF. The DNA of the CDR3 is TGTGCCAGTGGTGTGAACACTGAAGCTTTCTTT. The J gene is TRBJ1-1, the V gene TRBV2; D unclear. Trimming removed 9 bases from V and 0 bases from J, with 5 bases in between. The germline V gene encodes CDR1 SNHLY and CDR2 FYNNEI. The CDR3 is 11 residues long.

V and J are TRBV10-3 and TRBJ1-3, with 10 positions matching TRBD1. The CDR3 spans 16 residues. In germline, CDR1 is ENHRY, CDR2 SYGVKD. V dropped 7 bases and J dropped 8; count of bases not matched to a gene: 14. CDR3 nucleotides: TGTGCCATCACCTCTCGGACAGGGGGAACCGGAGACACCATATATTTT. As protein: CAITSRTGGTGDTIYF.

This clonotype was observed a handful of times. This chain links TRBV6-1 with TRBJ2-7, with 8 positions matching TRBD1. Germline-derived CDR1 and CDR2 are MNHNS and SASEGT. The CDR3 contains 14 residues. V shed 5 bases, J shed 2 bases, and the junction held 5 bases outside the gene matches. CDR3 in DNA: TGTGCCAGCAGTTTTGGACAGGGTCCCTACGAGCAGTACTTC. Protein product: CASSFGQGPYEQYF.

The gene calls are TRBV20-1 and TRBJ2-7; D may correspond to TRBD1 or TRBD2 (5 bases each). In germline, CDR1 is DFQATT, CDR2 SNEGSKA (reference sequence). The CDR3 runs to 12 residues. The CDR3 DNA reads TGCGGACCCAGTGGGACCGTGGACGAGCAGTACTTC. Its translation: CGPSGTVDEQYF.

This clonotype showed up just a few times. At one of its ends the junction is not consistent with the germline gene, which may arise from a read error. V gene TRBV5-1 combines with J gene TRBJ1-1, with D possibly matching TRBD1 (5 bases). The germline V gene encodes CDR1 SGHRS and CDR2 YFSETQ. This CDR3 has 11 residues. The CDR3 here is CASSLGEGAFF. The CDR3 region has the DNA TGTGCCAGCAGCTTGGGGGAGGGAGCTTTCTTT.

In its sample, this clonotype was seen a few times. The rearrangement uses TRBV20-1 and TRBJ2-7; TRBD2 agrees at 9 bases. J lost 3 bases, V lost 5 bases, and 5 bases had no gene match. Germline V lookup: CDR1 DFQATT, CDR2 SNEGSKA (reference sequence). The CDR3 runs to 13 residues. In DNA, the CDR3 is TGCAGTGCTGAGCGGGAGGCCAACTACGAGCAGTACTTC. As protein: CSAEREANYEQYF.

The table lists this clonotype with many counts. The chain uses TRBV18 and TRBJ2-1; 7 bases agree with TRBD1. The CDR3 extends over 14 amino acids. Germline CDR1 and CDR2: KGHSH and LQKENI. The V segment lost 3 bases and the J segment 3 bases; nucleotides outside the gene matches: 2. The CDR3 DNA is TGTGCCAGCTCACCTCGGACAGGCTACAATGAGCAGTTCTTC. Residues: CASSPRTGYNEQFF.

The chain has TRBV12-3 or TRBV12-4 and TRBJ2-5; D may be TRBD1 (6 bases). The CDR3 spans 16 residues. Trimming pared 1 base from V and 6 bases from J, leaving 18 bases between. The CDR3 sequence: CASSLVSGQGMKTQYF. The CDR3 DNA is TGTGCCAGCAGTTTAGTGAGTGGGCAGGGGATGAAGACCCAGTACTTC.

This clonotype has only a few counts. A read error is possible here, since a much larger clone lies one base away. CDR3 residues: CASSYSSPVSYEQHF. The CDR3 DNA reads TGTGCCAGCAGTTACTCTTCGCCAGTCTCCTACGAGCAGCACTTC. The gene calls are TRBV6-5 and TRBJ2-7, with D uncertain. Germline CDR1 is MNHEY and CDR2 is SVGAGI. This CDR3 is built from 15 residues.

The chain couples TRBV2 to TRBJ2-7; D might be TRBD1 (6 bases). The germline CDR1 and CDR2 sequences are SNHLY and FYNNEI. With 1 base removed from V and 4 bases from J, the gap between germline ends came to 14 bases. The CDR3 is made up of 15 amino acids. The CDR3 loop is CASSEGTAAVYEQYF. The CDR3 DNA follows: TGTGCCAGCAGTGAAGGGACAGCCGCCGTATACGAGCAGTACTTC.

The V and J genes are TRBV7-2 and TRBJ1-2, with TRBD1 matching 7 bases. Germline V gene lookup returns CDR1 SGHTA and CDR2 FQGNSA. This CDR3 region has 14 residues. The trim removed 5 bases at V and 3 bases at J, leaving 6 bases unmatched. CDR3 region: CASSPPGQYYGYTF. The CDR3 DNA is TGTGCCAGCAGCCCTCCGGGACAGTACTATGGCTACACCTTC.

The sample holds one count of this clonotype. The rearrangement joins TRBV29-1 to TRBJ1-2; D unclear. CDR3 length equals 17 residues. CDR1 and CDR2 from the germline V gene are SQVTM and ANQGSEA. V dropped 0 bases and J dropped 0 bases, with 17 bases sitting between them. The CDR3 here is CSVEDPRGLPTNYGYTF. CDR3 sequence (DNA): TGCAGCGTTGAAGACCCCCGAGGTCTGCCGACTAACTATGGCTACACCTTC.

This chain joins TRBV7-9 and TRBJ1-2; a weak D match, TRBD1 (6 bases). Germline CDR1 reads SEHNR; CDR2 reads FQNEAQ (reference sequence). V was clipped by 4 bases and J by 0 bases, with 21 bases between them. The CDR3 totals 18 residues. CDR3 DNA sequence: TGTGCCAGCAGCTCCCCGAAGGGGGACGGGGCCTCTAACTATGGCTACACCTTC. Translation gives CASSSPKGDGASNYGYTF. Full variable domain (missing parts from reference TRBV7-9 and TRBJ1-2): DTGVSQNPRHKITKRGQNVTFRCDPISEHNRLYWYRQTLGQGPEFLTYFQNEAQLEKSRLLSDRFSAERPKGSFSTLEIQRTEQGDSAMYLCASSSPKGDGASNYGYTFGSGTRLTVV.

This clonotype occurred many times. The CDR3 sequence: CASSVGGAYSGANVLTF. DNA of the CDR3: TGTGCCAGCAGCGTGGGGGGGGCCTACTCTGGGGCCAACGTCCTGACTTTC. The rearrangement links TRBV9 to TRBJ2-6, with a possible D match to TRBD2 (7 bases). CDR3 length: 17 amino acids. V lost 2 bases and J lost 0, with 12 bases in between. Per the germline V gene, CDR1 is SGDLS and CDR2 is YYNGEE.